This T cell receptor beta chain was captured in a study of tumor-infiltrating lymphocytes in primary liver carcinoma. Points from the study as a whole: Tumor-adjacent and tumor-blood pairs overlapped less than tumor region pairs did.

Co-extraction yielded RNA and DNA from around 20-30 mg of unsorted bulk tissue. Tumors were each sampled at five separate regions. V was trimmed by 7 bases and J by 6 bases, leaving 15 bases between them. This CDR3 spans 13 amino acids. Priming with a constant-region primer yielded TCR beta cDNA from approximately 500 ng total RNA. Modified slightly, ARM-PCR produced TCR beta libraries over three nested multiplex PCR rounds. The opening two PCR rounds, ten to eleven cycles each, paired TRBV1-TRBV30 forward primers with a C-beta reverse primer. TCRdb processed the multiplex PCR reads anew with MiXCR; each CDR3 protein has one entry. The table has 90,000 to 140,000 distinct CDR3 sequences, approximately 80% seen once. Note on this clonotype: As yet, its antigen is unknown.

The source is a man aged 35-49 years with primary liver carcinoma and hepatitis B virus infection. Sequencing was performed on liver tumor tissue from sampling region 3. Subset reported: tumor region T3, left-lateral pole. This rearrangement joins TRBV12-3 or TRBV12-4 to TRBJ1-1, with D unclear. The chain's CDR3 is CASKGPLGPEAFF. The CDR3 region has the DNA TGTGCCAGCAAAGGGCCCTTAGGCCCTGAAGCTTTCTTT.